This T cell receptor beta chain was recovered during a study of type 1 regulatory T cells. In the study overall: T-allo10 is an in vitro-generated, Tr1-enriched CD4 T cell product specific for alloantigen. Notes on the study in general: Compared with non-Tr1 cells, Tr1 cells showed a narrower TCR repertoire.

The V gene end was trimmed by 4 bases and the J gene end by 0 bases; junction bases not matched to a gene: 2. Germline V gene sequence: CDR1 LGHDT, CDR2 YNNKEL (reference sequence). This CDR3 is 16 amino acids long. This clonotype was observed a handful of times. Its antigen is as yet unknown. TCRdb recomputed calls from the reads with MiXCR, one row per CDR3 protein. The sample holds some 60,000 distinct CDR3 sequences, 62% seen once. What was sequenced was cultured non-Tr1 T cells, either the whole culture or a sorted T cell fraction (not recorded which). The clonotype comes from a human donor in good health. The V and J genes are TRBV3-1 and TRBJ2-1; 11 nucleotides align to TRBD2. The CDR3 sequence: CASSRGLAGSYNEQFF. The CDR3 coding sequence is TGTGCCAGCAGCCGCGGACTAGCGGGCTCCTACAATGAGCAGTTCTTC.